The 19 T cell receptor beta chains presented below share a single source sample, sequenced in a study of T cell responses to AZD1222 COVID-19 vaccine. Libraries were prepared by immunoSEQ multiplex PCR; TCRdb keeps only in-frame clonotypes and omits some of them. Found here are 95,000 to 130,000 clones, around nine tenths of them singletons; the top ten hold around 8.7%. The sample in question was peripheral blood, obtained on day 0 of AZD1222 vaccination. Receptor source: an adult in good health.

Points on this clone: The sample holds other DNA sequences that translate to the same CDR3. V is TRBV7-9 and J is TRBJ2-7; no clear D gene. Trimming removed 5 bases from V and 1 base from J, with 3 bases in between. Germline CDR1 SEHNR, CDR2 FQNEAQ (reference sequence). This CDR3 contains 11 residues. DNA of the CDR3: TGTGCCAGCAGCACTTCCTACGAGCAGTACTTC. This sequence encodes CASSTSYEQYF.

This clone showed up just once. The chain is built from TRBV5-8 and TRBJ1-1; D unresolved. Trimming shortened V by 0 bases and J by 0 bases, and 9 bases separated the two germline ends. The CDR3 spans 15 residues. Germline loops: CDR1 SGHTS, CDR2 YDEGEE. CDR3 sequence: CASSLGRQMNTEAFF. In nucleotides, the CDR3 is TGTGCCAGCAGCTTGGGACGTCAAATGAACACTGAAGCTTTCTTT.

This clone was counted a single time. The rearrangement joins TRBV11-2 to TRBJ2-1; a weak D match, TRBD1 (6 bases). The CDR3 loop spans 12 amino acids. Germline V gene lookup returns CDR1 SGHAT and CDR2 FQNNGV. Trimming pared 3 bases from V and 10 bases from J, leaving 10 bases between. The CDR3 loop reads CASSFGQNEQFF. The CDR3 DNA reads TGTGCCAGCAGCTTCGGACAGAACGAGCAGTTCTTC.

This clone was detected once. The rearrangement links TRBV7-9 to TRBJ2-7; the D gene could be TRBD1 or TRBD2 (5 bases each). V lost 5 bases to trimming and J lost 5 bases, with 19 bases between them. Germline assignment: CDR1 SEHNR and CDR2 FQNEAQ (reference sequence). The CDR3 loop spans 15 amino acids. The CDR3 DNA reads TGTGCCAGCAGCACATTGACTCAGGGACCCCACGAGCAGTACTTC. Its translation: CASSTLTQGPHEQYF.

The rearrangement links TRBV9 to TRBJ1-1; D not resolved. From germline, CDR1 is SGDLS and CDR2 YYNGEE. The V and J ends lost 4 bases and 1 base respectively, with 14 bases between them. This CDR3 is 15 amino acids long. The CDR3 coding sequence is TGTGCCAGCAGCCCCCAGGTCACACAGAACACTGAAGCTTTCTTT. It encodes CASSPQVTQNTEAFF.

This clone occurred once. This chain joins TRBV28 and TRBJ1-5; no reliable D call. Germline V gene lookup returns CDR1 MDHEN and CDR2 SYDVKM. The CDR3 covers 18 residues. The V gene lost 6 bases and the J gene lost 0 bases, with 21 bases spanning the gap. CDR3: CASREPGFRINSNQPQHF. CDR3 nucleotide sequence: TGTGCCAGCAGAGAGCCGGGCTTTCGGATCAATAGCAATCAGCCCCAGCATTTT.

The chain uses TRBV6-5 and TRBJ1-5; D call uncertain. Germline CDR1 MNHEY, CDR2 SVGAGI. Trimming left V 3 bases short and J 0 bases short, with 12 bases between. The CDR3 runs to 16 residues. The CDR3 spells CASSYSPPYSNQPQHF. The CDR3 DNA reads as TGTGCCAGCAGTTATTCTCCGCCGTATAGCAATCAGCCCCAGCATTTT.

The chain joins TRBV28 to TRBJ1-2; D may be TRBD1 (5 bases). CDR3 length: 15 amino acids. The germline V and J ends were trimmed by 1 base and 6 bases, with 15 bases remaining between them. Germline CDR1 reads MDHEN; CDR2 reads SYDVKM. DNA for the CDR3: TGTGCCAGCAGTTTATCGGTAGCTAACAGGAATGGCTACACCTTC. Translated, it gives CASSLSVANRNGYTF.

The chain carries TRBV7-3 and TRBJ1-6; TRBD1 agrees at 9 bases. V was clipped by 5 bases and J by 10 bases; unmatched bases: 9. Germline V lookup: CDR1 SGHTA, CDR2 FQGTGA. This CDR3 comprises 15 residues. The CDR3 coding sequence is TGTGCCAGCAGCCTCCAAGGACAGGGGATATCACCCCTCCACTTT. This encodes CASSLQGQGISPLHF. The full variable domain, completed using reference TRBV7-3 and TRBJ1-6, is GAGVSQTPSNKVTEKGKYVELRCDPISGHTALYWYRQSLGQGPEFLIYFQGTGAADDSGLPNDRFFAVRPEGSVSTLKIQRTERGDSAVYLCASSLQGQGISPLHFGNGTRLTVT.

This clone was recorded only once. The chain uses TRBV30 and TRBJ1-4; D may be TRBD1 (6 bases). The CDR3 loop spans 17 amino acids. CDR1 is GTSNPN, CDR2 SVGIG, per germline (reference sequence). The germline V and J ends were trimmed by 0 bases and 0 bases, with 14 bases remaining between them. CDR3 DNA sequence: TGTGCCTGGAGTGTAGGGGGTTTAAGTGCAACTAATGAAAAACTGTTTTTT. Amino acid sequence: CAWSVGGLSATNEKLFF.

The genes are TRBV11-2 and TRBJ1-2; D remains ambiguous. Looked up from germline, CDR1 is SGHAT and CDR2 is FQNNGV. V was trimmed by 6 bases and J by 2 bases, leaving 10 bases between them. This CDR3 has 13 amino acids. The CDR3, as DNA: TGTGCCAGCAGTCCCGGAGGAAACTATGGCTACACCTTC. Protein product: CASSPGGNYGYTF.

The genes are TRBV10-3 and TRBJ2-7; TRBD2 aligns across 9 bases. Germline-derived CDR1 and CDR2 are ENHRY and SYGVKD. The CDR3 consists of 16 residues. The V and J ends lost 0 bases and 2 bases, in that order; junction bases with no gene match: 5. CDR3 sequence (DNA): TGTGCCATCAGTGAGTCCAGGACTAGCGAAACCTACGAGCAGTACTTC. This sequence encodes CAISESRTSETYEQYF.

The chain couples TRBV7-2 to TRBJ1-4; D gene unclear. Per the germline V gene, CDR1 is SGHTA and CDR2 is FQGNSA. The V end lost 5 bases, the J end lost 5 bases, and 12 bases lay between the germline ends. The CDR3 has 14 residues. This CDR3 reads CASSPAGMNEKLFF. DNA for the CDR3: TGTGCCAGCAGCCCTGCCGGGATGAATGAAAAACTGTTTTTT.

This chain links TRBV7-3 with TRBJ1-5, with D possibly TRBD1 on 6 matching bases. This CDR3 is built from 14 residues. V was clipped by 5 bases and J by 4 bases, with 12 bases between them. Per the germline V gene, CDR1 is SGHTA and CDR2 is FQGTGA. CDR3 sequence: CASSPSGQNQPQHF. The CDR3 coding sequence is TGTGCCAGCAGCCCCTCTGGACAGAATCAGCCCCAGCATTTT.

The V call is TRBV5-8, the J call TRBJ1-1; TRBD1 is a possible D gene (6 bases). The CDR3 loop spans 16 amino acids. Germline-derived CDR1 and CDR2 are SGHTS and YDEGEE. The V and J ends lost 3 bases and 0 bases respectively, with 15 bases between them. The CDR3: CASSWAQGTMNTEAFF. CDR3 nucleotide sequence: TGTGCCAGCAGCTGGGCCCAGGGGACCATGAACACTGAAGCTTTCTTT.

The chain joins TRBV9 to TRBJ1-1, with 7 nucleotides matching TRBD1. V lost 10 bases, J lost 5 bases, and 8 bases stayed unmatched. This CDR3 comprises 12 residues. Germline V gives CDR1 SGDLS, CDR2 YYNGEE. The CDR3 here is CASGTGETEAFF. The DNA for the CDR3 is TGTGCCTCGGGAACAGGGGAAACTGAAGCTTTCTTT.

The V gene is TRBV5-1, the J gene TRBJ2-7; TRBD2 matches 13 bases. The CDR3 runs 15 residues. CDR1 and CDR2 from the germline V gene are SGHRS and YFSETQ. J was trimmed by 5 bases and V by 4 bases; bases with no gene match: 6. The CDR3 sequence: CASSLRTSGSHEQYF. The CDR3 DNA reads as TGCGCCAGCAGCCTCCGGACTAGCGGGAGCCACGAGCAGTACTTC.

The chain is built from TRBV28 and TRBJ1-1; a weak D match, TRBD1 (5 bases). Deletions cut 5 bases from V and 4 bases from J, with 14 bases between. The CDR3 runs to 14 residues. The germline V gene has CDR1 MDHEN and CDR2 SYDVKM. CDR3 region: CASSRLSGGTEAFF. Here the CDR3 DNA reads TGTGCCAGCAGTAGACTCTCGGGGGGCACTGAAGCTTTCTTT.

This chain connects TRBV5-3 to TRBJ1-1, with D possibly being TRBD1 (6 bases). TRBV5-3 is assigned to the ORF class and has an uncertain function. The CDR3 contains 14 residues. V was cut by 3 bases and J by 5 bases, with 14 bases left in between. CDR3 region: CARSSRDKRTEAFF. Here the CDR3 DNA reads TGTGCCAGAAGCTCCCGGGACAAGAGGACTGAAGCTTTCTTT.